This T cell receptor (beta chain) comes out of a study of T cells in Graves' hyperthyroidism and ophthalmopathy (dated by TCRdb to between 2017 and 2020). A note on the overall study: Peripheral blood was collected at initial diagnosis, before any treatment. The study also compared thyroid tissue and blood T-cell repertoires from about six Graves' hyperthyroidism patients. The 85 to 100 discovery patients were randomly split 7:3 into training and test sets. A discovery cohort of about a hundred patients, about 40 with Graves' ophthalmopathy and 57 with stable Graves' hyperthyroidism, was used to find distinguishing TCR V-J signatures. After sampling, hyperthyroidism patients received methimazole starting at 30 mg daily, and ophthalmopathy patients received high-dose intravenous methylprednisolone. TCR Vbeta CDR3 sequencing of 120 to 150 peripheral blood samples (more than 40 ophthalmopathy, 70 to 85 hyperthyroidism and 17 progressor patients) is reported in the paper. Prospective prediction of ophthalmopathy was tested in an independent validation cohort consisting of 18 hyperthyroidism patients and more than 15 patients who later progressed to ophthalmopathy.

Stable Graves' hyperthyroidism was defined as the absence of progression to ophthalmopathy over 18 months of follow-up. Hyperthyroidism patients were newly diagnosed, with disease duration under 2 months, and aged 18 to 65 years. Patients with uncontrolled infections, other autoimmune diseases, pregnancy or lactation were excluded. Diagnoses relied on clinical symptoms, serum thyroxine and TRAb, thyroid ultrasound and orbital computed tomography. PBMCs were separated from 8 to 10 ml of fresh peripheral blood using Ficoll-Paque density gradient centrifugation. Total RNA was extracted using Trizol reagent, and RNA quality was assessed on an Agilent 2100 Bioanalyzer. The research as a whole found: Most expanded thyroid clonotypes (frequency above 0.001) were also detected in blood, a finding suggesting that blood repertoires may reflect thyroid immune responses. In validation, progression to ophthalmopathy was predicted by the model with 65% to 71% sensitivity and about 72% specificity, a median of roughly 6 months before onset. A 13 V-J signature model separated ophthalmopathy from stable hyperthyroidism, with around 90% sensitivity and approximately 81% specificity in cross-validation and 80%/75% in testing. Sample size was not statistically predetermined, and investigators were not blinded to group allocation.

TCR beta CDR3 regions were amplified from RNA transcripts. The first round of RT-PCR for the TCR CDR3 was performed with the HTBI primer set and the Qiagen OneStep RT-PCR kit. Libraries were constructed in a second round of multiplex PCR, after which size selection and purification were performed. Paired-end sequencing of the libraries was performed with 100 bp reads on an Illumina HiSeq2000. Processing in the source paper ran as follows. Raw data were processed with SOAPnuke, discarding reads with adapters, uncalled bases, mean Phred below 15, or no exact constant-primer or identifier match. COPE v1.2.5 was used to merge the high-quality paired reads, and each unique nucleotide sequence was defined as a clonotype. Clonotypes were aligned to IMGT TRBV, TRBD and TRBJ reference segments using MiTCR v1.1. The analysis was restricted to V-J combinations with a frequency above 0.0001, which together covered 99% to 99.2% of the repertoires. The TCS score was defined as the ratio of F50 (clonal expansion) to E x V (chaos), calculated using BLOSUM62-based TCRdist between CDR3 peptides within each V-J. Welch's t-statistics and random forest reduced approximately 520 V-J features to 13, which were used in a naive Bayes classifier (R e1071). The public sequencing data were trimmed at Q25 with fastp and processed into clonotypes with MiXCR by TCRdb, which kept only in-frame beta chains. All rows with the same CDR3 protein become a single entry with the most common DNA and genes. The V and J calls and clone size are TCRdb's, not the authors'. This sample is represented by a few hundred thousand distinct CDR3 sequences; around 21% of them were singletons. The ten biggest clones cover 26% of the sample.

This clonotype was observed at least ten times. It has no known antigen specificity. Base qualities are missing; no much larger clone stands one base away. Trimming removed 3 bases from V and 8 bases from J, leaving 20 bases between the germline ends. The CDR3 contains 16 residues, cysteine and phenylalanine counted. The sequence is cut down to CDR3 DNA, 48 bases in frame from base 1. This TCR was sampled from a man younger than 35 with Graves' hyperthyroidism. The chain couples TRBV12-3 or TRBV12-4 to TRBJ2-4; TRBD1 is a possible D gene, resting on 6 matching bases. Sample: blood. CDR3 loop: CASSFRGKGVNYIQYF. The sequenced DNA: TGTGCCAGCAGTTTCCGAGGGAAGGGGGTAAACTACATTCAGTACTTC.